This is a list of T cell receptor beta chains from one sample in a study of CD8 T cells in ankylosing spondylitis. TCRdb recomputed calls from the 5' RACE reads with MiXCR, one row per CDR3 protein. The sample includes about 230,000 distinct CDR3 sequences, 8.2% of them seen just once. The sequencing sample was made of blood, either unsorted or a sorted T cell fraction (not recorded which). The receptors here all came from a female donor with ankylosing spondylitis or in good health (not recorded which). Each CDR3 is given with its conserved first and last residue. The order of the fields is D gene, J gene, V gene, clone size, CDR3 DNA, CDR3 protein. D genes are given only for firm matches. Clone size is shown for a subset of rows, as once, few, many or a class of expanded clone.

D: TRBD2
J: TRBJ2-5
V: TRBV28
size: few
DNA: TGTGCCAGCAGTTTCAAGCGGGAGGGACTGGAGACCCAGTACTTC
CDR3: CASSFKREGLETQYF

D: .
J: TRBJ2-1
V: TRBV18
size: .
DNA: TGTACCAGCTCACCAGGCAATGAGCAGTTCTTC
CDR3: CTSSPGNEQFF

D: .
J: TRBJ1-1
V: TRBV12-3/TRBV12-4
size: many
DNA: TGTGCCAGCAGTTCCACTGGGGCAGGACCCCCTGAAGCTTTCTTT
CDR3: CASSSTGAGPPEAFF

D: .
J: TRBJ2-1
V: TRBV6-5
size: many
DNA: TGTGCCAGCAGTTATAGTGACAGCTACAATGAGCAGTTCTTC
CDR3: CASSYSDSYNEQFF

D: .
J: TRBJ2-2
V: TRBV3-1
size: .
DNA: TGTGCCAGCTGCCACCAACCGGGTTCCGATAGGGACACCGGGGAGCTGTTTTTT
CDR3: CASCHQPGSDRDTGELFF

D: .
J: TRBJ1-2
V: TRBV7-2
size: few
DNA: TGTGCCAGCAGCTTAGCTCTGTCAAAATCGAATGGCTACACCTTC
CDR3: CASSLALSKSNGYTF

D: .
J: TRBJ1-2
V: TRBV7-2
size: .
DNA: TGTGCCAGCAGCTCCCGAACTAACTATGGCTACACCTTC
CDR3: CASSSRTNYGYTF

D: .
J: TRBJ1-1
V: TRBV5-1
size: many
DNA: TGCGCCAGCAGCTTCTGGGGGTACCTCACTGAAGCTTTCTTT
CDR3: CASSFWGYLTEAFF

D: .
J: TRBJ2-1
V: TRBV20-1
size: few
DNA: TGCTGTGCTAGACCGACTTTCCCCTATTCAGTTAATGAGCAGTTCTTC
CDR3: CCARPTFPYSVNEQFF

D: .
J: TRBJ2-3
V: TRBV5-6
size: many
DNA: TGTGCCAGCAGCTGGGCGCCTCGCACAGATACGCAGTATTTT
CDR3: CASSWAPRTDTQYF

D: TRBD2
J: TRBJ2-1
V: TRBV27
size: many
DNA: TGTGCCAGCAGTCATCGACCGGGACTACCCGTAAGTGAGCAGTTCTTC
CDR3: CASSHRPGLPVSEQFF

D: TRBD2
J: TRBJ2-1
V: TRBV7-9
size: many
DNA: TGTGCCACCTCGGGACTAGCGGCAAACAATGAGCAGTTCTTC
CDR3: CATSGLAANNEQFF

D: TRBD1
J: TRBJ2-2
V: TRBV9
size: .
DNA: TGTGCCAGCAGCGCGCCGGGACAGATACGCACCGGGGAGCTGTTTTTT
CDR3: CASSAPGQIRTGELFF

D: .
J: TRBJ2-1
V: TRBV20-1
size: .
DNA: TGCAGTGCTGCGACAGGGAGGGGTACCTACAATGAGCAGTTCTTC
CDR3: CSAATGRGTYNEQFF

D: TRBD1
J: TRBJ2-5
V: TRBV5-6
size: many
DNA: TGTGCCAGCAGCTTAAAGGGGGCGCGGGAGACCCAGTACTTC
CDR3: CASSLKGARETQYF

D: TRBD2
J: TRBJ2-7
V: TRBV20-1
size: many
DNA: TGCAGTGCTTTTCTACCGGGACTAGCGGGAGAGGACGAGCAGTACTTC
CDR3: CSAFLPGLAGEDEQYF

D: TRBD1
J: TRBJ1-2
V: TRBV12-3/TRBV12-4
size: many
DNA: TGTGCCAGCAGTTTGGACCCGGGACAGGCACTTTTAAACTATGGCTACACCTTC
CDR3: CASSLDPGQALLNYGYTF

D: .
J: TRBJ1-5
V: TRBV7-2
size: .
DNA: TGTGCCAGCAGCTTTCGGGCAGTGGATCAGCCCCAGCATTTT
CDR3: CASSFRAVDQPQHF

D: TRBD1
J: TRBJ2-6
V: TRBV5-1
size: many
DNA: TGCGCCAGCAGCCACCGGGACAGGATTCCTTCTGGGGCCAACGTCCTGACTTTC
CDR3: CASSHRDRIPSGANVLTF

D: .
J: TRBJ2-1
V: TRBV5-1
size: .
DNA: TGCGCCAGCAGCCCCCGACAGGACCTCTCCTACAATGAGCAGTTCTTC
CDR3: CASSPRQDLSYNEQFF

D: .
J: TRBJ2-5
V: TRBV12-3/TRBV12-4
size: many
DNA: TGTGCCAGCAGTGGGTGGGGTAAAGAGACCCAGTACTTC
CDR3: CASSGWGKETQYF

D: TRBD1
J: TRBJ2-7
V: TRBV9
size: many
DNA: TGTGCCAGCAGCGTAGAGGCAGGGGGCTCGGGCGAGCAGTACTTC
CDR3: CASSVEAGGSGEQYF

D: .
J: TRBJ1-3
V: TRBV28
size: .
DNA: TGTGCCAGCAGTTACAAGCTCCGGGACCCCGAGGGCTCTGGAAACACCATATATTTT
CDR3: CASSYKLRDPEGSGNTIYF

D: .
J: TRBJ2-5
V: TRBV6-1
size: few
DNA: TGTGCCAGCAGTGGGTTCCTGGAACCCCAAGAGACCCAGTACTTC
CDR3: CASSGFLEPQETQYF

D: .
J: TRBJ1-5
V: TRBV7-2
size: few
DNA: TGTGCCAGCAGCTTTAGCACAGCCGATCAGCCCCAGCATTTT
CDR3: CASSFSTADQPQHF

D: .
J: TRBJ2-1
V: TRBV6-1
size: .
DNA: TGTGCCAGCAGTCGTACCTCGGGGCTAGCCAATGAGCAGTTCTTC
CDR3: CASSRTSGLANEQFF

D: .
J: TRBJ2-5
V: TRBV12-3/TRBV12-4
size: .
DNA: TGTGCCAGCAGTTCCGGCCTAGGGAGCGGAGAGACCCAGTACTTC
CDR3: CASSSGLGSGETQYF

D: TRBD2
J: TRBJ2-5
V: TRBV20-1
size: many
DNA: TGCAGTGCTTCACTAGCGGGAGGCCTCCAGGTTGAGACCCAGTACTTC
CDR3: CSASLAGGLQVETQYF

D: .
J: TRBJ2-1
V: TRBV6-2/TRBV6-3
size: .
DNA: TGTGCCAGCAGCGACGGTGTTCAGGAGTTCTTC
CDR3: CASSDGVQEFF

D: .
J: TRBJ1-5
V: TRBV5-6
size: many
DNA: TGTGCCAGCAGCTCGCGACTGAGCAATCAGCCCCAGCATTTT
CDR3: CASSSRLSNQPQHF

D: TRBD1
J: TRBJ2-7
V: TRBV10-3
size: many
DNA: TGTGCCATCAGTCCGGGACAGGAGTCGAAGCAGTACTTC
CDR3: CAISPGQESKQYF

D: .
J: TRBJ2-5
V: TRBV4-3
size: many
DNA: TGCGCCAGCAGCCAAAGCGTTTCGGGGGAGACCCAGTACTTC
CDR3: CASSQSVSGETQYF

D: .
J: TRBJ1-3
V: TRBV7-9
size: .
DNA: TGTGCCAGCAGCTTAGGCCCAGACTCTGGAAACACCATATATTTT
CDR3: CASSLGPDSGNTIYF

D: TRBD2
J: TRBJ2-2
V: TRBV24-1
size: .
DNA: TGTACCGCCAGTGATTCCGGGACTAGCGGTGAGCTGTTTTTT
CDR3: CTASDSGTSGELFF

D: .
J: TRBJ1-1
V: TRBV6-1
size: many
DNA: TGTGCCAGCTACTCAACCCTCGGGGCCACTGAAGCTTTCTTT
CDR3: CASYSTLGATEAFF

D: .
J: TRBJ1-2
V: TRBV7-2
size: many
DNA: TGTGCCAGCAGCTTAATGCCAGGCTATGGCTACACCTTC
CDR3: CASSLMPGYGYTF

D: .
J: TRBJ2-1
V: TRBV7-7
size: .
DNA: TGTGCCAGCAGCTCAGTTGCAGGGCCCCCCTACAATGAGCAGTTCTTC
CDR3: CASSSVAGPPYNEQFF

D: .
J: TRBJ2-2
V: TRBV7-9
size: few
DNA: TGTGCCACCTACCCCGGGGAGCTGTTTTTT
CDR3: CATYPGELFF

D: .
J: TRBJ2-2
V: TRBV5-5
size: many
DNA: TGTGCCAGCAGCTTGAGGGGTTGGGAGAACACCGGGGAGCTGTTTTTT
CDR3: CASSLRGWENTGELFF

D: .
J: TRBJ1-1
V: TRBV7-9
size: many
DNA: TGTGCCAGCAGCTTAGGTTATCGCACTGAAGCTTTCTTT
CDR3: CASSLGYRTEAFF

D: TRBD2
J: TRBJ2-4
V: TRBV20-1
size: many
DNA: TGCAGTGCTATAGCGGGAGCGAACATTCAGTACTTC
CDR3: CSAIAGANIQYF

D: .
J: TRBJ2-1
V: TRBV6-2/TRBV6-3
size: many
DNA: TGTGCCAGCAGTTATTTGGGGGCCCTAGGGAATGAGCAGTTCTTC
CDR3: CASSYLGALGNEQFF

D: TRBD1
J: TRBJ1-6
V: TRBV19
size: many
DNA: TGTGCCAGTAGTTCCGGGACAGAAAATTCACCCCTCCACTTT
CDR3: CASSSGTENSPLHF

D: .
J: TRBJ2-3
V: TRBV11-3
size: few
DNA: TGTGCCAGCAGCTTAGAAGTGGGAGGAATGACAGATACGCAGTATTTT
CDR3: CASSLEVGGMTDTQYF

D: TRBD2
J: TRBJ2-1
V: TRBV6-1
size: few
DNA: TGTGCCAGCTCAAGAATAGCGGGAGAATTGGGCTGGGGCAATGAGCAGTTCTTC
CDR3: CASSRIAGELGWGNEQFF

D: .
J: TRBJ2-7
V: TRBV12-3/TRBV12-4
size: many
DNA: TGTGCCAGCAGTCCCCCAGGTCCGGTAGGTTACGAGCAGTACTTC
CDR3: CASSPPGPVGYEQYF

D: .
J: TRBJ2-1
V: TRBV20-1
size: many
DNA: TGCAGTGCTAGTTGGGCTACCAATGAGCAGTTCTTC
CDR3: CSASWATNEQFF

D: .
J: TRBJ2-1
V: TRBV12-3/TRBV12-4
size: many
DNA: TGTGCCAGCAGCTCGCGGGGTCTGGGGTACAATGAGCAGTTCTTC
CDR3: CASSSRGLGYNEQFF

D: .
J: TRBJ2-7
V: TRBV28
size: many
DNA: TGTGCCAGCAGCGAAACCCTAGGGTCCTACGAGCAGTACTTC
CDR3: CASSETLGSYEQYF

D: .
J: TRBJ2-7
V: TRBV28
size: many
DNA: TGTGCCAGCAGTTTTCCGACCCTGGGGGCCTACGAGCAGTACTTC
CDR3: CASSFPTLGAYEQYF

D: TRBD1
J: TRBJ1-5
V: TRBV30
size: many
DNA: TGTGCCTGGAGCAAGGGGAACAGGGGAAACAATCAGCCCCAGCATTTT
CDR3: CAWSKGNRGNNQPQHF

D: .
J: TRBJ1-1
V: TRBV24-1
size: many
DNA: TGTGCCACCAGTGCCCAGAACACTGAAGCTTTCTTT
CDR3: CATSAQNTEAFF

D: TRBD1
J: TRBJ2-1
V: TRBV29-1
size: many
DNA: TGCAGCTCCTTGGGCAGGGGGTACAATGAGCAGTTCTTC
CDR3: CSSLGRGYNEQFF

D: .
J: TRBJ1-1
V: TRBV30
size: .
DNA: TGTGCCTGGAGTATGGGTCAGGGTGGATCCGGGACGAACACTGAAGCTTTCTTT
CDR3: CAWSMGQGGSGTNTEAFF

D: TRBD2
J: TRBJ2-1
V: TRBV7-9
size: .
DNA: TGTGCCAGCAGCCCCTTAGCGGGAGCTCGCAGTGAGCAGTTCTTC
CDR3: CASSPLAGARSEQFF

D: TRBD1
J: TRBJ1-5
V: TRBV7-9
size: few
DNA: TGTGCCAGCAGCCCCCAGGGGGACAATCAGCCCCAGCATTTT
CDR3: CASSPQGDNQPQHF

D: .
J: TRBJ2-7
V: TRBV20-1
size: many
DNA: TGCAGTGCTAGAGAGACTAGAACCTACGAGCAGTACTTC
CDR3: CSARETRTYEQYF

D: .
J: TRBJ2-1
V: TRBV19
size: few
DNA: TGTGCCAGTAGTAGAATCAATGAGCAGTTCTTC
CDR3: CASSRINEQFF

D: .
J: TRBJ2-7
V: TRBV2
size: .
DNA: TGTGCCAGCAGTGACGGGCAGGTGACACTCTACGAGCAGTACTTC
CDR3: CASSDGQVTLYEQYF